This T cell receptor (beta chain) originates from a study of early T cells in non-severe SARS-CoV-2 infection (dated by TCRdb to the early 2020s). Context from the whole study: TCR sequencing used bulk RNA from unsorted whole blood, so alpha and beta chains could not be paired.

Relative to germline, V is 0 bases shorter and J is 5 bases shorter, with 16 bases between their ends. The germline V gene supplies CDR1 MNHEY and CDR2 SVGEGT. The CDR3 covers 16 residues, taking in both the cysteine and the phenylalanine. Only CDR3 DNA remains: 48 bases, in frame from the first base. Library method: 5' RACE. Sequenced using a NextSeq 500. The TCR library protocol attached unique molecular identifiers to individual cDNA molecules to correct for sequencing error and PCR bias. Sequencing covered both TCR alpha and beta chains, and within each sample the abundances of alpha and beta sequences were tightly co-correlated. Processing in the source paper ran as follows. Decombinator V4 was used to annotate the V gene, J gene and CDR3 of the TCR sequences. Expanded TCRs were defined as changing significantly between any two time points under a Poisson model with p below 0.0001. Abundances of TCRs were expressed as counts per million after normalisation to the total number of TCRs sequenced in each sample. TRAV1-2 paired with TRAJ12, TRAJ20 or TRAJ33 defined MAIT TCRs, while TRAV10 paired with TRAJ18 defined iNKT TCRs. VDJdb, accessed 1 November 2021, was searched for CMV, EBV and SARS-CoV-2 annotated TCRs, excluding TCRs annotated for multiple antigens. TCRdb passed the public sequencing reads through fastp at Q25 and MiXCR, retaining productive beta sequences. All rows with the same CDR3 protein become a single entry with the most common DNA and genes. TCRdb, rather than the study authors, made the V and J calls. Within this sample are 42,000 or so distinct CDR3 sequences, with approximately 5.9% of them counted one time only. The ten largest clones add up to approximately 8.4% of the sample.

In this sample, this clonotype turned up many times. Its specific antigen is unknown. No much larger clone is present one base from it, and per-base qualities are unavailable. Set within a cohort of healthcare workers in London, UK, this nested case-control study involved weekly PCR testing of nasopharyngeal swabs along with blood sampling. Healthcare workers were enrolled in the week of the UK lockdown, from 23 to 31 March 2020, and were followed every week for up to roughly 15 weeks. Points the paper makes about the study in general: VDJdb matching was skewed toward anti-spike CD8 responses and likely underestimated virus-specific expansions by missing private and CD4 specificities.

Sample: whole blood, taken at baseline. This TCR came from an adult who was a healthcare worker with PCR-confirmed SARS-CoV-2 infection or an uninfected control (not recorded which). The chain couples TRBV6-2 or TRBV6-3 to TRBJ1-1; the best D guess is TRBD1, with 6 bases matching. The CDR3 is CASSYSILAGETEAFF. The DNA sequence is given as TGTGCCAGCAGTTACTCGATCCTGGCAGGGGAGACTGAAGCTTTCTTT.